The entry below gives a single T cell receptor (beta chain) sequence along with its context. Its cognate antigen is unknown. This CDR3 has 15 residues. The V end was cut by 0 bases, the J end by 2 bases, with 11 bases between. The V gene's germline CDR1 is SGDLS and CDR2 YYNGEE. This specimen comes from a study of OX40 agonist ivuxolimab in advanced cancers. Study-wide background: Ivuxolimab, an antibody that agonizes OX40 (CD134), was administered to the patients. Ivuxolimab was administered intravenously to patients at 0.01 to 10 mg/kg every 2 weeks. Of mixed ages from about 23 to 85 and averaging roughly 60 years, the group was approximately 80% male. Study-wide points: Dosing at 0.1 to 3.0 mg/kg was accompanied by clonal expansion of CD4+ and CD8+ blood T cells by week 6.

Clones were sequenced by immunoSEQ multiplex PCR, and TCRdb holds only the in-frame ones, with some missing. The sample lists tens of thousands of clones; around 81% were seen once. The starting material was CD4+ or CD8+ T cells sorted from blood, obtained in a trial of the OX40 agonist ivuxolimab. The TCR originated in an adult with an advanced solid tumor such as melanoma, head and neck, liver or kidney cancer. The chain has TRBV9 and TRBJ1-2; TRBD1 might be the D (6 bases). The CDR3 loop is CASSVGGRGNYGYTF. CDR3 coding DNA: TGTGCCAGCAGCGTAGGGGGCAGGGGCAACTATGGCTACACCTTC.